This T cell receptor beta chain was documented in a study of T-cell reconstitution after alpha-beta-depleted transplantation in children. Many counts were recorded for this clonotype. Trimming removed 1 base from V and 1 base from J, with 6 bases in between. The CDR3 is 13 residues long. Germline lookup yields CDR1 DFQATT and CDR2 SNEGSKA (reference sequence). Preparation of the TCRbeta library was carried out with unique molecular identifiers. TCRdb itself ran the PCR reads through MiXCR, one entry per CDR3 protein. This repertoire shows approximately 420,000 distinct CDR3 sequences, roughly a tenth found once; its top ten account for 4.5% to 6%.

The chain recombines TRBV20-1 with TRBJ2-3; TRBD2 might be the D (6 bases). The TCR sequence derives from a human donor who donated a stem cell graft to a child with acute myeloid leukemia. Material: PBMCs from the stem cell graft donor, obtained from the stem cell graft. This CDR3 reads CSARVAGTDTQYF. The CDR3, as DNA: TGCAGTGCTAGAGTAGCGGGCACAGATACGCAGTATTTT.